This is a list of T cell receptor beta chains from one sample in a study of T cell responses to AZD1222 COVID-19 vaccine. The method was immunoSEQ multiplex PCR; TCRdb's version includes in-frame clones alone and lacks a portion of them. The sample includes tens of thousands of clones, 85% to 90% of them seen just once. Sequences were derived from peripheral blood, sampled on day 0 of AZD1222 vaccination. These receptors were collected from an adult in good health. The CDR3 runs from the conserved cysteine through the conserved F or W. The order of the fields is V gene, J gene, clone size, D gene, CDR3 DNA, CDR3 protein. D genes are given only for firm matches. Size values are once, few and many counts, or a class for expanded clones, and some rows have none.

V: TRBV10-3
J: TRBJ1-2
size: once
D: TRBD1
DNA: TGTGCCATCAGGGGCGGGGACAGCCTTTTAGGCTACACCTTC
CDR3: CAIRGGDSLLGYTF

V: TRBV6-6
J: TRBJ2-3
size: -
D: TRBD1
DNA: TGTGCCAGCAGTGGTTCGGGACAGAGCACAGATACGCAGTATTTT
CDR3: CASSGSGQSTDTQYF

V: TRBV5-3
J: TRBJ2-7
size: -
D: -
DNA: TGTGCCAGAAGCCTGCGGTGTTCCTACGAGCAGTACTTC
CDR3: CARSLRCSYEQYF

V: TRBV19
J: TRBJ2-6
size: -
D: -
DNA: TGTGCCAGTAGCGGACTTCCGGTTTCTGGGGCCAACGTCCTGACTTTC
CDR3: CASSGLPVSGANVLTF

V: TRBV7-2
J: TRBJ1-1
size: -
D: -
DNA: TGTGCCAGCAGCTCACACAGGACCTTGAACACTGAAGCTTTCTTT
CDR3: CASSSHRTLNTEAFF

V: TRBV4-1
J: TRBJ1-2
size: -
D: -
DNA: TGCGCCAGCAGCCCGGACCGGGCCTCTAACTATGGCTACACCTTC
CDR3: CASSPDRASNYGYTF

V: TRBV30
J: TRBJ1-1
size: -
D: TRBD1
DNA: TGTGCCTGGAGTGTGGACAGGCTGAACACTGAAGCTTTCTTT
CDR3: CAWSVDRLNTEAFF

V: TRBV7-9
J: TRBJ1-4
size: -
D: TRBD1
DNA: TGTGCCAGCAGCCCGACAGGGGAACATGAAAAACTGTTTTTT
CDR3: CASSPTGEHEKLFF

V: TRBV6-1
J: TRBJ1-1
size: -
D: -
DNA: TGTGCCAGCAGTGAACTATTGAACACTGAAGCTTTCTTT
CDR3: CASSELLNTEAFF

V: TRBV19
J: TRBJ1-2
size: -
D: -
DNA: TGTGCCAGTAGTCTGTGGGAGGGGGAAAACAACTATGGCTACACCTTC
CDR3: CASSLWEGENNYGYTF

V: TRBV7-2
J: TRBJ2-7
size: -
D: TRBD1
DNA: TGTGCCAGCAGCGCAAGAGAGGGACAGTACTACGAGCAGTACTTC
CDR3: CASSAREGQYYEQYF

V: TRBV10-1
J: TRBJ2-7
size: -
D: -
DNA: TGCGCCAGCAGTTTGGGGGATTCCTACGAGCAGTACTTC
CDR3: CASSLGDSYEQYF

V: TRBV27
J: TRBJ1-6
size: -
D: TRBD1
DNA: TGTGCCAGCAAGGACAGGGTTAATTCACCCCTCCACTTT
CDR3: CASKDRVNSPLHF

V: TRBV6-5
J: TRBJ2-7
size: -
D: TRBD1
DNA: TGTGCCAGCACCCGGACAGGAAGCGGAGAGCAGTACTTC
CDR3: CASTRTGSGEQYF

V: TRBV5-1
J: TRBJ2-7
size: -
D: TRBD1
DNA: TGCGCCAGCAGCCTACGGACAGGGAGCTCCTACGAGCAGTACTTC
CDR3: CASSLRTGSSYEQYF

V: TRBV19
J: TRBJ1-4
size: once
D: -
DNA: TGTGCCAGTAGTATTTCGGGGGGGCGCGAAAAACTGTTTTTT
CDR3: CASSISGGREKLFF

V: TRBV20-1
J: TRBJ1-5
size: -
D: TRBD1
DNA: TGCAGTGCTAGTGGGACAGGGAGCAATCAGCCCCAGCATTTT
CDR3: CSASGTGSNQPQHF

V: TRBV3-1/TRBV3-2
J: TRBJ1-1
size: -
D: -
DNA: TGTGCCAGCAGCCTAGCATGGAGGGGCCTGAACACTGAAGCTTTCTTT
CDR3: CASSLAWRGLNTEAFF

V: TRBV24-1
J: TRBJ2-3
size: -
D: -
DNA: TGTGCCACCAGTGATTATACCTACACAGATACGCAGTATTTT
CDR3: CATSDYTYTDTQYF

V: TRBV9
J: TRBJ1-1
size: -
D: -
DNA: TGTGCCAGCAGCGTAACGATGAACACTGAAGCTTTCTTT
CDR3: CASSVTMNTEAFF

V: TRBV19
J: TRBJ1-3
size: -
D: TRBD1
DNA: TGTGCCAGTAGTGGGCAGGGGGACTCTGGAAACACCATATATTTT
CDR3: CASSGQGDSGNTIYF

V: TRBV7-3
J: TRBJ2-7
size: -
D: -
DNA: TGTGCCAGCAGCCCCCGCGAGGGGGTCTACGAGCAGTACTTC
CDR3: CASSPREGVYEQYF

V: TRBV21-1
J: TRBJ2-7
size: -
D: -
DNA: TGTGCCAGGTCGGGTTGTGACCACGAGCAGTACTTC
CDR3: CARSGCDHEQYF

V: TRBV7-9
J: TRBJ2-2
size: -
D: -
DNA: TGTGCCAGCAGCGCCGGACAGTTGGCCACCGGGGAGCTGTTTTTT
CDR3: CASSAGQLATGELFF

V: TRBV5-1
J: TRBJ2-1
size: -
D: TRBD2
DNA: TGCGCCAGCAGCTTACAGCGGGGCTTGAATGAGCAGTTCTTC
CDR3: CASSLQRGLNEQFF

V: TRBV28
J: TRBJ1-2
size: -
D: -
DNA: TGTGCCAGCACGTCCCCGGCGTCTAACTATGGCTACACCTTC
CDR3: CASTSPASNYGYTF

V: TRBV7-2
J: TRBJ2-7
size: -
D: TRBD2
DNA: TGTGCCAGCAGGACCGGGACTAGCGAGTACGAGCAGTACTTC
CDR3: CASRTGTSEYEQYF

V: TRBV5-5
J: TRBJ1-6
size: -
D: TRBD1
DNA: TGTGCCAGCAGCTGGGACAGGGGGCTAAGGGGTAATTCACCCCTCCACTTT
CDR3: CASSWDRGLRGNSPLHF

V: TRBV2
J: TRBJ1-2
size: -
D: TRBD1
DNA: TGTGCCAGCCTCCAAGGACAGGCGGCCCGGGGCTATGGCTACACCTTC
CDR3: CASLQGQAARGYGYTF

V: TRBV7-2
J: TRBJ2-6
size: -
D: TRBD2
DNA: TGTGCCAGCACCCGGACGAGCGGGGGGAGCTCTGGGGCCAACGTCCTGACTTTC
CDR3: CASTRTSGGSSGANVLTF

V: TRBV19
J: TRBJ1-1
size: once
D: -
DNA: TGTGCCAGTAGTCGGACAGTGAACACTGAAGCTTTCTTT
CDR3: CASSRTVNTEAFF